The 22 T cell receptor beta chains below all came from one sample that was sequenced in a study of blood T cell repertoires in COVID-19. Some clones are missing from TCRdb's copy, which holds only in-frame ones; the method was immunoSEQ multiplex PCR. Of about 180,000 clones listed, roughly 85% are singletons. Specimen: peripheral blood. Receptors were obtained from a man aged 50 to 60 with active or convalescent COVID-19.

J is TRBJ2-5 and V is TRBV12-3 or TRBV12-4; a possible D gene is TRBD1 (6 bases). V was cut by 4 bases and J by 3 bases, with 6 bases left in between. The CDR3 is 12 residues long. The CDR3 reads CASSWTEETQYF. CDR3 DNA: TGTGCCAGCAGTTGGACAGAAGAGACCCAGTACTTC.

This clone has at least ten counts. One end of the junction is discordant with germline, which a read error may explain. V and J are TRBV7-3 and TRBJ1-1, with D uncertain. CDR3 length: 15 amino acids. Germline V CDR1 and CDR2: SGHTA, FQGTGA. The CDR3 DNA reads TGTGCCAGCAGCCTAACGGGCCTTTCGAACACTGAAGCTTTCTTT. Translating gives CASSLTGLSNTEAFF.

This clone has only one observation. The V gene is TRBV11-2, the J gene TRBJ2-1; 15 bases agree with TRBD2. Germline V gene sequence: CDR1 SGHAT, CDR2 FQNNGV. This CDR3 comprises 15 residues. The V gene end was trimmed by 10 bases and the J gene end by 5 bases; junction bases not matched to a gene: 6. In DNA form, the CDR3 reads TGTGCCACCAGGACTAGCGGGAGGGGCAACAATGAGCAGTTCTTC. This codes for CATRTSGRGNNEQFF.

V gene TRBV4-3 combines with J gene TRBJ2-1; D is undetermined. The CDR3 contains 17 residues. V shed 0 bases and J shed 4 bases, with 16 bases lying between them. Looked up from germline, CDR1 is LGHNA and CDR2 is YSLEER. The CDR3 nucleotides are TGCGCCAGCAGCCAAGAACTGCTCACCTCTATTTACAATGAGCAGTTCTTC. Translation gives CASSQELLTSIYNEQFF.

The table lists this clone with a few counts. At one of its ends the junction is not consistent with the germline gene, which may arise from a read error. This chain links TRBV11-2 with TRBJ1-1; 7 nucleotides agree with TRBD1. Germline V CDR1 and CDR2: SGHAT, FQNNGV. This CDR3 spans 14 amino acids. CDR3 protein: CASSLDEGATEAFF. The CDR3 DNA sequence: TGTGCCAGCAGCCTAGATGAGGGGGCCACTGAAGCTTTCTTT.

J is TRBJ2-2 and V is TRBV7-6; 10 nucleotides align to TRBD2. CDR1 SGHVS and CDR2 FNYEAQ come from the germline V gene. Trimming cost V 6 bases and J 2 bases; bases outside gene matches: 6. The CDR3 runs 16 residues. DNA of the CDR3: TGTGCCAGCAGGTCCAGCGGGAGGGCTAACACCGGGGAGCTGTTTTTT. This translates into CASRSSGRANTGELFF.

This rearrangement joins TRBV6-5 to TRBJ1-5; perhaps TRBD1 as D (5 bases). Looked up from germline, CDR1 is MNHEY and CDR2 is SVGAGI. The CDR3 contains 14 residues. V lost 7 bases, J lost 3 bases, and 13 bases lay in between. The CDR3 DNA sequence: TGTGCCAGCAAAGGGGATTCGGACAATCAGCCCCAGCATTTT. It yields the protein CASKGDSDNQPQHF.

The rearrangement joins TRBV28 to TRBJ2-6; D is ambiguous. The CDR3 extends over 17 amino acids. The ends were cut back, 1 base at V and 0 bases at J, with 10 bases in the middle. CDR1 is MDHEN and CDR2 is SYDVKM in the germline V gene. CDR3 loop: CASSLLQSSSGANVLTF. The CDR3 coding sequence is TGTGCCAGCAGTTTATTGCAGTCGTCCTCTGGGGCCAACGTCCTGACTTTC.

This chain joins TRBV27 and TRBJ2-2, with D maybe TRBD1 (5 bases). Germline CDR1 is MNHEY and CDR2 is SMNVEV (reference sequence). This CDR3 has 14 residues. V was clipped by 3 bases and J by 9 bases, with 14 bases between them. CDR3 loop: CASSFQGYGRELFF. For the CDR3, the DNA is TGTGCCAGCAGTTTTCAGGGTTATGGCCGGGAGCTGTTTTTT.

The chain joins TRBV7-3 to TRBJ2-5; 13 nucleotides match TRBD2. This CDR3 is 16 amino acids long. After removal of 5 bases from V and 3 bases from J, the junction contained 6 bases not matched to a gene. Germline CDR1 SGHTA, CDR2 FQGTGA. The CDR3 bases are TGTGCCAGCAGCCGGGGACTAGCGGGGAGGAAAGAGACCCAGTACTTC. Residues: CASSRGLAGRKETQYF.

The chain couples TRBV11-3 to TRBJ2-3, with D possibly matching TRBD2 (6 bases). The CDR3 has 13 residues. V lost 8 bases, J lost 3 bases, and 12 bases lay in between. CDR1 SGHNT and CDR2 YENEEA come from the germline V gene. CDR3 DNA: TGTGCCAGCGCGGGATATAGTACAGATACGCAGTATTTT. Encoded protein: CASAGYSTDTQYF.

CDR3 coding DNA: TGTGCCAGCAGTTACCTGACAGGGGTAAGGATGAACACTGAAGCTTTCTTT. It translates to CASSYLTGVRMNTEAFF. The V call is TRBV6-2 or TRBV6-3, the J call TRBJ1-1; TRBD1 aligns across 8 bases. This CDR3 has 17 residues. The junction had 8 bases not matched to a gene; V was cut back by 2 bases and J by 0 bases. Germline assignment: CDR1 MNHEY and CDR2 SVGEGT.

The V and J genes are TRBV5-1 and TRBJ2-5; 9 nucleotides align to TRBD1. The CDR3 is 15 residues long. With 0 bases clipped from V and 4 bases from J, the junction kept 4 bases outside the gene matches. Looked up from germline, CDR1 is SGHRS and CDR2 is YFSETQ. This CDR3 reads CASSLGDREGETQYF. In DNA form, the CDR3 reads TGCGCCAGCAGCTTGGGGGACAGGGAGGGAGAGACCCAGTACTTC.

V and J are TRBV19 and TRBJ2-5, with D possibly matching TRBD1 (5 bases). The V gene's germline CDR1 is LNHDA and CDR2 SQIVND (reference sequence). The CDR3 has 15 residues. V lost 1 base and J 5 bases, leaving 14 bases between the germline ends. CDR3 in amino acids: CASSIAGTNRETQYF. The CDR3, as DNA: TGTGCCAGTAGTATAGCGGGTACAAACAGGGAGACCCAGTACTTC.

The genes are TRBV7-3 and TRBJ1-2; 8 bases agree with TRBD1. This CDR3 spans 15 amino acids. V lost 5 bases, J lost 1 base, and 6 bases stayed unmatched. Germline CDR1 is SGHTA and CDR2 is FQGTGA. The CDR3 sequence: CASSHGQGFNYGYTF. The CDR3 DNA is TGTGCCAGCAGCCATGGACAGGGCTTTAACTATGGCTACACCTTC.

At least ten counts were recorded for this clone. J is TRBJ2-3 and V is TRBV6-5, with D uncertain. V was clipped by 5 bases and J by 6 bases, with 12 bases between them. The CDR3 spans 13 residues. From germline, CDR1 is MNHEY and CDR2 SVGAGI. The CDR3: CASSRSLGDTQYF. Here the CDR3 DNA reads TGTGCCAGCAGTCGGTCACTCGGGGATACGCAGTATTTT.

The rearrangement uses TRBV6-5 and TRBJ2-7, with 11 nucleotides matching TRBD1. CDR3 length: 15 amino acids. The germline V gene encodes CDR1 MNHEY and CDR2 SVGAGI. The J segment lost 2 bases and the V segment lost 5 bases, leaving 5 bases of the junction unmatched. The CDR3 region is CASSPGQGGTYEQYF. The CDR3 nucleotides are TGTGCCAGCAGTCCGGGACAGGGGGGAACCTACGAGCAGTACTTC.

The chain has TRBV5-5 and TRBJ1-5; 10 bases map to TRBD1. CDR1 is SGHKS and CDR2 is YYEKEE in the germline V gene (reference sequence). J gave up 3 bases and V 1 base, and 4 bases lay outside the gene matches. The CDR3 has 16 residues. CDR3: CASSLSGQGSNQPQHF. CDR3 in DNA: TGTGCCAGCAGCTTGTCGGGACAGGGGTCCAATCAGCCCCAGCATTTT. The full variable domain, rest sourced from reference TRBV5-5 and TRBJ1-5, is DAGVTQSPTHLIKTRGQQVTLRCSPISGHKSVSWYQQVLGQGPQFIFQYYEKEERGRGNFPDRFSARQFPNYSSELNVNALLLGDSALYLCASSLSGQGSNQPQHFGDGTRLSIL.

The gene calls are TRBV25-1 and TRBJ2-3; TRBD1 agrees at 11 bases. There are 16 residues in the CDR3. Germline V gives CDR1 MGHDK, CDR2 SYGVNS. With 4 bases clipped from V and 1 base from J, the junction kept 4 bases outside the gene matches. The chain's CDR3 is CASSGWTGGGTDTQYF. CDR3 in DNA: TGTGCCAGCAGTGGATGGACAGGGGGCGGCACAGATACGCAGTATTTT. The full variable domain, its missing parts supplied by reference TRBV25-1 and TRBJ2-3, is EADIYQTPRYLVIGTGKKITLECSQTMGHDKMYWYQQDPGMELHLIHYSYGVNSTEKGDLSSESTVSRIRTEHFPLTLESARPSHTSQYLCASSGWTGGGTDTQYFGPGTRLTVL.

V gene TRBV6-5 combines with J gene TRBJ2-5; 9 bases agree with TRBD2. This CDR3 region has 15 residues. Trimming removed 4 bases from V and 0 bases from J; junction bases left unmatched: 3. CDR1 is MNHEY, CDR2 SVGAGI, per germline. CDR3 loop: CASSWASGDQETQYF. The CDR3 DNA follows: TGTGCCAGCAGTTGGGCTAGCGGGGACCAAGAGACCCAGTACTTC.

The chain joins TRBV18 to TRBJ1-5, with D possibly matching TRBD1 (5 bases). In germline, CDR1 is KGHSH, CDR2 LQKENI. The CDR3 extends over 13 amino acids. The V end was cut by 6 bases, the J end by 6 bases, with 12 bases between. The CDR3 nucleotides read TGTGCCAGCTCCCCGACAGTGACTCAGCCCCAGCATTTT. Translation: CASSPTVTQPQHF.

The CDR3 region has the DNA TGTGCCAGCAGTTCCAAGGGACTAGCGGGCCCGAGCTCCTACAATGAGCAGTTCTTC. Amino acid sequence: CASSSKGLAGPSSYNEQFF. J is TRBJ2-1 and V is TRBV27; TRBD2 aligns across 12 bases. The CDR3 has 19 amino acids. Germline CDR1 MNHEY, CDR2 SMNVEV (reference sequence). After removal of 4 bases from V and 0 bases from J, the junction contained 10 bases not matched to a gene.